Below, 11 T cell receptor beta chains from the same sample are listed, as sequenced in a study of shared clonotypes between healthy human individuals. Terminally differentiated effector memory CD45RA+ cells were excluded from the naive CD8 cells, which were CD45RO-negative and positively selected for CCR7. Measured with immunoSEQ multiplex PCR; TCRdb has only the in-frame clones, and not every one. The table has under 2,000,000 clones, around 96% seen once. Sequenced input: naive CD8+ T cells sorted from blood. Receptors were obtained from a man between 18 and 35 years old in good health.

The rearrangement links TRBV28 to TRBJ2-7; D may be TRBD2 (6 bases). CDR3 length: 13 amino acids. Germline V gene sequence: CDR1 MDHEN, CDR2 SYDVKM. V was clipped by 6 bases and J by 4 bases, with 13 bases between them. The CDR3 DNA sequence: TGTGCCAGCAGGTTGGGGGGTGGGTACGAGCAGTACTTC. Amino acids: CASRLGGGYEQYF. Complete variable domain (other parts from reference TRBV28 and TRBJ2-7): DVKVTQSSRYLVKRTGEKVFLECVQDMDHENMFWYRQDPGLGLRLIYFSYDVKMKEKGDIPEGYSVSREKKERFSLILESASTNQTSMYLCASRLGGGYEQYFGPGTRLTVT.

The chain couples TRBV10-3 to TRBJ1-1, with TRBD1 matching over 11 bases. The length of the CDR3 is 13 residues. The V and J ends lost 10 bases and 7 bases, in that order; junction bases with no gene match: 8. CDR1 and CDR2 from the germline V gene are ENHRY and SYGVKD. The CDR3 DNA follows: TGTGCCACTGAGGGGGGGACAGGGGGTGAAGCTTTCTTT. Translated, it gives CATEGGTGGEAFF.

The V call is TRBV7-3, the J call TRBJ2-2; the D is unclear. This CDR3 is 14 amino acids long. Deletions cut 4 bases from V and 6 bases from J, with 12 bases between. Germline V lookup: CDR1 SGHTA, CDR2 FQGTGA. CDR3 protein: CASSSRRVPGELFF. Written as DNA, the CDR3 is TGTGCCAGCAGCTCCAGACGGGTCCCCGGGGAGCTGTTTTTT.

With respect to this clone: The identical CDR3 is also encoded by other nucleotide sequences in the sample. This CDR3 reads CASSFGTGGSYEQYF. For the CDR3, the DNA is TGTGCCAGCAGCTTCGGGACAGGAGGATCCTACGAGCAGTACTTC. The chain carries TRBV7-6 and TRBJ2-7, with TRBD1 matching over 8 bases. CDR1 is SGHVS, CDR2 FNYEAQ, per germline. This CDR3 is built from 15 residues. J lost 1 base, V lost 3 bases, and 5 bases had no gene match.

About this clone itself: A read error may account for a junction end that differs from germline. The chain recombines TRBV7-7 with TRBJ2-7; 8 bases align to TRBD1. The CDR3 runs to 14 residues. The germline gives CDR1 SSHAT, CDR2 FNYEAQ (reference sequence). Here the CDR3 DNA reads TGTGCTAGCAGCTTAGGCCAGGGGGCGAACGAGCAGTACTTC. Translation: CASSLGQGANEQYF.

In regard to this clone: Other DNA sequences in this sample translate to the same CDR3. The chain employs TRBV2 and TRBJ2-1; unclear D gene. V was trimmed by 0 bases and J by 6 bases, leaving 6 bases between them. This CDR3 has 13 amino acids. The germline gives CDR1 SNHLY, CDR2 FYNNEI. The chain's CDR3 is CASSEALGNEQFF. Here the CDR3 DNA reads TGTGCCAGCAGTGAAGCGCTCGGCAATGAGCAGTTCTTC.

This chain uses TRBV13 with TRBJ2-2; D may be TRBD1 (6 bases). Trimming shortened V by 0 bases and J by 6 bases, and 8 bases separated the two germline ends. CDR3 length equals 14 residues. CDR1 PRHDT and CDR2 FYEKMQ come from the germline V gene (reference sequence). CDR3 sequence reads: CASSLGAGAGELFF. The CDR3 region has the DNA TGTGCCAGCAGCTTAGGGGCAGGGGCCGGGGAGCTGTTTTTT.

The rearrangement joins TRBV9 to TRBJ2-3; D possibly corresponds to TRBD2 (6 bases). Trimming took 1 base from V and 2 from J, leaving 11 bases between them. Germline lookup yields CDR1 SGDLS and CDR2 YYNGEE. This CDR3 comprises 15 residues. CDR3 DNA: TGTGCCAGCAGCGTAATGACTAGTTCCACAGATACGCAGTATTTT. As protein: CASSVMTSSTDTQYF.

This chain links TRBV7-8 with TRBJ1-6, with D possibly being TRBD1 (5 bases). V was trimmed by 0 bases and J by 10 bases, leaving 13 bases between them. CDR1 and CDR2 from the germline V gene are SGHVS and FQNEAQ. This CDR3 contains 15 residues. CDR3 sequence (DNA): TGTGCCAGCAGCTTAGCGACAGAAGGGACCTCACCCCTCCACTTT. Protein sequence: CASSLATEGTSPLHF.

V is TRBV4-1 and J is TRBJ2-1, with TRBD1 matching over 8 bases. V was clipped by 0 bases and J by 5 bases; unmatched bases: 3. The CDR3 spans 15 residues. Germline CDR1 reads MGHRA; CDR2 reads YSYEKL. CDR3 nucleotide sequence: TGCGCCAGCAGCCAAGAGGGACAGGAGAACAATGAGCAGTTCTTC. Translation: CASSQEGQENNEQFF.

CDR3 in amino acids: CAWSEVGLGNQPQHF. CDR3 bases: TGTGCCTGGAGTGAGGTAGGGCTTGGCAATCAGCCCCAGCATTTT. The chain links TRBV30 to TRBJ1-5, with no clear D. V was clipped by 1 base and J by 2 bases, with 12 bases between them. This CDR3 is built from 15 residues. Germline CDR1 and CDR2: GTSNPN and SVGIG (reference sequence).